This T cell receptor (beta chain) derives from a study of blood T cell repertoires in COVID-19. For the study at large: The cDNA or gDNA used as material had been derived from T cells, B-cell-depleted T cells, or PBMCs.

The method was immunoSEQ multiplex PCR; TCRdb's version includes in-frame clones alone and lacks a portion of them. The data show about 72,000 clones, with just over 85% seen just once and roughly 10% held by the top ten. Trimming took 4 bases from V and 6 from J, leaving 14 bases between them. The CDR3 sequence is 13 residues long. Germline CDR1 is SGHKS and CDR2 is YYEKEE (reference sequence). Input material: peripheral blood. This clonotype was obtained from a man between 70 and 80 years old with active or convalescent COVID-19. This chain links TRBV5-5 with TRBJ2-7; tentative D call: TRBD2 (6 bases). This CDR3 is CASSHRRDAEQYF. The DNA for the CDR3 is TGTGCCAGCAGCCACAGGCGGGACGCCGAGCAGTACTTC.